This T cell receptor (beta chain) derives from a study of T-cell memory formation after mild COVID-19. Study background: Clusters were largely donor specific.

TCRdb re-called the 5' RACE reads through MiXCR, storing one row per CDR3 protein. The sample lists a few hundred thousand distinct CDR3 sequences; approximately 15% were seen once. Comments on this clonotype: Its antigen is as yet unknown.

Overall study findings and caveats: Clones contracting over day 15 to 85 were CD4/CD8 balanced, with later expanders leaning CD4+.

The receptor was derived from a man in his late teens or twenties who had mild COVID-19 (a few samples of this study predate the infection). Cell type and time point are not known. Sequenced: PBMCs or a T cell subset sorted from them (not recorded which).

The CDR3 is CASSEPPGGTDTQYF. The CDR3 DNA is TGTGCCAGCAGTGAGCCGCCCGGGGGCACAGATACGCAGTATTTT. The chain links TRBV6-1 to TRBJ2-3; D possibly corresponds to TRBD2 (5 bases). Germline CDR1 is MNHNS and CDR2 is SASEGT. This CDR3 contains 15 residues. Trimming stripped 3 bases from V and 1 base from J, with 11 bases between.